This entry lists 30 T cell receptor beta chains sequenced from one sample in a study of cytomegalovirus exposure and HLA in healthy donors. The study ran its PCR with 60 Vbeta and 13 Jbeta primers. Only in-frame clones appear in the TCRdb table, and some are missing; sequencing was by immunoSEQ multiplex PCR. The sample yields about 87,000 clones, 6.5% to 8% seen once. The sample consisted of PBMCs. The origin of the receptors is a man aged 50 to 59 in good health and CMV-seronegative.

This clone has just a few counts. This chain joins TRBV5-1 and TRBJ1-5, with 9 bases matching TRBD1. The CDR3 has 14 amino acids. Germline V gives CDR1 SGHRS, CDR2 YFSETQ. V dropped 0 bases and J dropped 5; count of bases not matched to a gene: 0. This CDR3 reads CASSLGTGDQPQHF. Written as DNA, the CDR3 is TGCGCCAGCAGCTTGGGGACAGGGGATCAGCCCCAGCATTTT.

As DNA, the CDR3 is TGTGCCAGCAGTCCGGGACAGGCGAGGGATCAGCCCCAGCATTTT. Protein: CASSPGQARDQPQHF. The chain has TRBV2 and TRBJ1-5; TRBD1 agrees at 8 bases. Germline lookup yields CDR1 SNHLY and CDR2 FYNNEI. The CDR3 consists of 15 residues. With 5 bases clipped from V and 5 bases from J, the junction kept 8 bases outside the gene matches.

The V call is TRBV19, the J call TRBJ1-1; D is unresolved. The CDR3 length is 14 residues. The germline V and J ends were trimmed by 2 bases and 3 bases, with 10 bases remaining between them. Germline loops: CDR1 LNHDA, CDR2 SQIVND (reference sequence). CDR3 nucleotide sequence: TGTGCCAGTAGTATAACCAGACTTGACACTGAAGCTTTCTTT. Translating gives CASSITRLDTEAFF.

This chain joins TRBV18 and TRBJ2-5; 7 positions agree with TRBD1. Trimming took 1 base from V and 5 from J; bases not matched to a gene: 7. CDR3 length: 15 residues. CDR1 and CDR2 from the germline V gene are KGHSH and LQKENI. The CDR3 reads CASSPQGAPRETQYF. Here the CDR3 DNA reads TGTGCCAGCTCACCACAGGGGGCGCCACGGGAGACCCAGTACTTC.

The rearrangement uses TRBV19 and TRBJ2-2; a possible D gene is TRBD2 (6 bases). Germline CDR1 LNHDA, CDR2 SQIVND (reference sequence). CDR3 length: 15 amino acids. Trimming took off 8 bases at V and 1 base at J, with 14 bases between the two ends. Written as DNA, the CDR3 is TGTGCCAGTTTCGCCGGGACTGTGAACACCGGGGAGCTGTTTTTT. Amino acid sequence: CASFAGTVNTGELFF.

This chain links TRBV6-1 with TRBJ2-1, with a tentative D call TRBD1 (5 bases). With 6 bases removed from V and 7 bases from J, the gap between germline ends came to 13 bases. Germline V lookup: CDR1 MNHNS, CDR2 SASEGT. The CDR3 contains 13 residues. The CDR3 DNA follows: TGTGCCAGCAGCAGGGTATCTGGTAATGAGCAGTTCTTC. This encodes CASSRVSGNEQFF.

The CDR3 sequence: CASSYRGTVNTEAFF. Here the CDR3 DNA reads TGTGCCAGCAGTTACAGGGGAACGGTGAACACTGAAGCTTTCTTT. The rearrangement joins TRBV6-5 to TRBJ1-1; possibly TRBD1 for D (5 bases). The V gene lost 2 bases and the J gene lost 0 bases, with 10 bases spanning the gap. The CDR3 length is 15 residues. CDR1 MNHEY and CDR2 SVGAGI come from the germline V gene.

The V and J genes are TRBV23-1 and TRBJ2-7; D perhaps matches TRBD1 (5 bases). TRBV23-1 is filed as an ORF, its function uncertain. The germline V and J ends were trimmed by 7 bases and 5 bases, with 21 bases remaining between them. This CDR3 contains 15 residues. The CDR3 DNA sequence: TGCGCCAGCACCTCCTCAGAAGGGGCGTCCAACGAGCAGTACTTC. It specifies CASTSSEGASNEQYF.

The sample holds many counts of this clone. The rearrangement uses TRBV6-4 and TRBJ2-3; D perhaps matches TRBD1 (6 bases). V lost 3 bases and J lost 4, with 17 bases in between. The CDR3 runs to 16 residues. Germline V CDR1 and CDR2: MRHNA, SNTAGT. This chain's CDR3 is CASSEGGSQGADTQYF. In DNA form, the CDR3 reads TGTGCCAGCAGTGAGGGTGGTTCACAGGGAGCAGATACGCAGTATTTT.

The J gene is TRBJ1-2, the V gene TRBV18; D unresolved. V lost 4 bases and J lost 8, with 11 bases in between. The CDR3 sequence is 12 residues long. Germline values: CDR1 KGHSH, CDR2 LQKENI. CDR3 region: CASSLRLGGYTF. CDR3 coding DNA: TGTGCCAGCTCACTTCGACTCGGAGGCTACACCTTC.

The rearrangement joins TRBV5-8 to TRBJ1-2; TRBD1 matches at 10 bases. CDR1 SGHTS and CDR2 YDEGEE come from the germline V gene. Trimming cost V 3 bases and J 4 bases; bases outside gene matches: 6. The CDR3 consists of 15 residues. The CDR3 sequence is CASSSRQGASYGYTF. The CDR3 nucleotides are TGTGCCAGCAGCTCTAGACAGGGGGCGTCCTATGGCTACACCTTC. The variable domain in full, completed from reference TRBV5-8 and TRBJ1-2, reads EAGVTQSPTHLIKTRGQQATLRCSPISGHTSVYWYQQALGLGLQFLLWYDEGEERNRGNFPPRFSGRQFPNYSSELNVNALELEDSALYLCASSSRQGASYGYTFGSGTRLTVV.

The chain uses TRBV7-2 and TRBJ2-1, with TRBD2 as a possible D gene (6 bases). The CDR3 spans 15 residues. CDR1 and CDR2 (germline): SGHTA, FQGNSA. The V gene lost 3 bases and the J gene lost 5 bases, with 14 bases spanning the gap. Written as DNA, the CDR3 is TGTGCCAGCAGCTTCATGGGAGGAAGAAACAATGAGCAGTTCTTC. Protein product: CASSFMGGRNNEQFF.

The chain is built from TRBV30 and TRBJ2-7; 8 bases line up with TRBD1. V shed 3 bases and J 3 bases; nucleotides not matched to a gene: 1. In germline, CDR1 is GTSNPN, CDR2 SVGIG (reference sequence). The CDR3 is 12 residues long. The chain's CDR3 is CAWRTGGYEQYF. CDR3 in DNA: TGTGCCTGGAGAACAGGGGGCTACGAGCAGTACTTC.

V is TRBV5-1 and J is TRBJ2-7; TRBD1 matches at 7 bases. CDR3 length equals 14 residues. V was pared by 4 bases and J by 0 bases, with 4 bases of the junction left unmatched. Germline values: CDR1 SGHRS, CDR2 YFSETQ. CDR3 protein: CASSGDSHSYEQYF. The CDR3 coding sequence is TGCGCCAGCAGCGGGGACAGCCACTCCTACGAGCAGTACTTC.

This chain joins TRBV5-1 and TRBJ2-1; D possibly corresponds to TRBD2 (5 bases). Germline V gives CDR1 SGHRS, CDR2 YFSETQ. V lost 2 bases and J lost 3, with 6 bases in between. The CDR3 loop spans 13 amino acids. The CDR3 sequence is CASSLAVYNEQFF. DNA for the CDR3: TGCGCCAGCAGCTTAGCGGTCTACAATGAGCAGTTCTTC.

The J gene is TRBJ2-1, the V gene TRBV14; 8 bases are shared with TRBD2. The CDR3 sequence is 16 residues long. CDR1 is SGHDN and CDR2 is FVKESK in the germline V gene. Losses at the gene ends were 4 bases for V and 3 bases for J; bases not matched to a gene: 8. CDR3 sequence: CASSPGSGANYNEQFF. CDR3 in DNA: TGTGCCAGCAGCCCCGGTAGCGGGGCGAACTACAATGAGCAGTTCTTC.

This clone appeared a few times. The chain couples TRBV6-6 to TRBJ1-5; D remains ambiguous. The germline V gene encodes CDR1 MNHNY and CDR2 SVGAGI (reference sequence). V was trimmed by 0 bases and J by 3 bases, leaving 6 bases between them. The CDR3 covers 14 residues. The CDR3 bases are TGTGCCAGCAGTTACTCAGACAACAATCAGCCCCAGCATTTT. This sequence encodes CASSYSDNNQPQHF.

The rearrangement links TRBV2 to TRBJ1-2; 7 nucleotides line up with TRBD1. Germline V gene lookup returns CDR1 SNHLY and CDR2 FYNNEI. V was clipped by 5 bases and J by 4 bases; unmatched bases: 4. The CDR3 extends over 13 amino acids. CDR3 loop: CASSPRDSYGYTF. CDR3 in DNA: TGTGCCAGCAGTCCTCGGGACAGCTATGGCTACACCTTC. Filled out from reference TRBV2 and TRBJ1-2, the complete variable domain reads EPEVTQTPSHQVTQMGQEVILRCVPISNHLYFYWYRQILGQKVEFLVSFYNNEISEKSEIFDDQFSVERPDGSNFTLKIRSTKLEDSAMYFCASSPRDSYGYTFGSGTRLTVV.

This sequence joins TRBV28 and TRBJ1-5, with a possible D match to TRBD1 (5 bases). Trimming shortened V by 7 bases and J by 0 bases, and 22 bases separated the two germline ends. Germline V gene lookup returns CDR1 MDHEN and CDR2 SYDVKM. The CDR3 spans 18 residues. The CDR3 nucleotides read TGTGCCAGCAACACGGCGGGGGGACCCAGGTATAGCAATCAGCCCCAGCATTTT. Its translation: CASNTAGGPRYSNQPQHF.

This clone was counted between two and nine times. This chain connects TRBV28 to TRBJ2-7, with 12 bases fitting TRBD1. Trimming removed 8 bases from V and 7 bases from J; junction bases left unmatched: 9. This CDR3 comprises 14 residues. Germline lookup yields CDR1 MDHEN and CDR2 SYDVKM. In DNA, the CDR3 is TGTGCCAGCCGAATCGGGACAGGGGGCTTTGAGCAGTACTTC. Protein sequence: CASRIGTGGFEQYF.

This clone was observed a few times. This chain joins TRBV7-9 and TRBJ1-2; 7 bases line up with TRBD1. The CDR3 loop spans 14 amino acids. V shed 7 bases and J 8 bases; nucleotides not matched to a gene: 13. In germline, CDR1 is SEHNR, CDR2 FQNEAQ (reference sequence). CDR3 sequence reads: CASTLLGQSWGYTF. The DNA of the CDR3 is TGTGCCAGCACCCTTTTGGGACAGTCATGGGGCTACACCTTC.

The V gene is TRBV6-1, the J gene TRBJ2-1, with 12 bases that match TRBD2. Trimming cost V 2 bases and J 8 bases; bases outside gene matches: 7. The CDR3 runs to 16 residues. Germline CDR1 and CDR2: MNHNS and SASEGT. CDR3 protein: CASSEKGASGRDEQFF. For the CDR3, the DNA is TGTGCCAGCAGTGAAAAGGGGGCTAGCGGGAGGGATGAGCAGTTCTTC.

This chain connects TRBV19 to TRBJ2-3, with D tentatively TRBD1 (6 bases). The CDR3 is 16 amino acids. Germline-derived CDR1 and CDR2 are LNHDA and SQIVND (reference sequence). Trimming pared 4 bases from V and 2 bases from J, leaving 16 bases between. The CDR3 sequence is CASSTWGTPNTDTQYF. CDR3 nucleotides: TGTGCCAGTAGTACATGGGGGACACCGAACACAGATACGCAGTATTTT.

This clone was recorded a few times. The V and J genes are TRBV5-4 and TRBJ1-1; tentatively, D is TRBD1 (5 bases). This CDR3 has 14 residues. Trimming pared 4 bases from V and 1 base from J, leaving 11 bases between. The germline V gene encodes CDR1 SGHNT and CDR2 YYREEE (reference sequence). DNA of the CDR3: TGTGCCAGCAGCAAGAATCAGGGGAACACTGAAGCTTTCTTT. This codes for CASSKNQGNTEAFF.

The rearrangement links TRBV5-6 to TRBJ1-2; no firm D call. The CDR3 contains 13 residues. The germline gives CDR1 SGHDT, CDR2 YYEEEE. V was cut by 4 bases and J by 6 bases, with 13 bases left in between. The CDR3: CASSPAFGNGYTF. The DNA for the CDR3 is TGTGCCAGCAGCCCCGCGTTCGGGAATGGCTACACCTTC.

A few counts support this clone. This rearrangement joins TRBV7-6 to TRBJ1-4; D gene unclear. The CDR3 runs to 16 residues. CDR1 and CDR2 (germline): SGHVS, FNYEAQ. The V gene lost 2 bases and the J gene lost 0 bases, with 10 bases spanning the gap. CDR3 nucleotide sequence: TGTGCCAGCAGCTTAAACCCTGCAGCAACTAATGAAAAACTGTTTTTT. This encodes CASSLNPAATNEKLFF.

The rearrangement links TRBV5-1 to TRBJ1-6; a possible D gene is TRBD1 (6 bases). This CDR3 region has 15 residues. The V end lost 3 bases, the J end lost 8 bases, and 15 bases lay between the germline ends. Germline assignment: CDR1 SGHRS and CDR2 YFSETQ. The CDR3 reads CASSSDSLWDSPLHF. CDR3 bases: TGCGCCAGCAGCTCGGACAGTCTATGGGATTCACCCCTCCACTTT.

This rearrangement joins TRBV7-2 to TRBJ2-5; the match to TRBD2 covers 7 bases. The V and J ends lost 5 bases and 3 bases, in that order; junction bases with no gene match: 6. This CDR3 comprises 14 residues. Germline CDR1 is SGHTA and CDR2 is FQGNSA. The CDR3 spells CASSAGGSKETQYF. The CDR3 bases are TGTGCCAGCAGCGCCGGGGGGTCGAAAGAGACCCAGTACTTC. Together with reference TRBV7-2 and TRBJ2-5, the CDR3 gives the full variable domain: GAGVSQSPSNKVTEKGKDVELRCDPISGHTALYWYRQSLGQGLEFLIYFQGNSAPDKSGLPSDRFSAERTGGSVSTLTIQRTQQEDSAVYLCASSAGGSKETQYFGPGTRLLVL.

The chain recombines TRBV4-2 with TRBJ1-2, with D uncertain. Trimming took 1 base from V and 1 from J, leaving 13 bases between them. This CDR3 is built from 16 residues. Germline assignment: CDR1 LGHNA and CDR2 YNFKEQ. This chain's CDR3 is CASSQVREANNYGYTF. The CDR3 coding sequence is TGTGCCAGCAGCCAAGTTCGGGAAGCTAATAACTATGGCTACACCTTC.

This clone was seen a few times. The V gene is TRBV5-6, the J gene TRBJ1-1, with no clear D. The CDR3 is made up of 14 amino acids. In germline, CDR1 is SGHDT, CDR2 YYEEEE. With 4 bases removed from V and 6 bases from J, the gap between germline ends came to 16 bases. The CDR3 sequence is CASSLARRGSEAFF. CDR3 bases: TGTGCCAGCAGCCTGGCACGTCGGGGTTCTGAAGCTTTCTTT.